This entry features one T cell receptor beta chain sequence. Trimming took off 2 bases at V and 0 bases at J, with 14 bases between the two ends. The CDR3 sequence is 16 residues long. The V gene's germline CDR1 is SGHRS and CDR2 YFSETQ. The data are from a study of T cell changes during pregnancy in multiple sclerosis. The table came from immunoSEQ multiplex PCR; TCRdb's copy has only in-frame clones and leaves some out. The sample shows around 70,000 clones, around nine tenths of them seen only once. This TCR was sampled from a female donor in good health, enrolled as a control in a pregnancy study. The J gene is TRBJ1-1, the V gene TRBV5-1; TRBD1 might be the D (6 bases). Sample: peripheral blood, taken after pregnancy. CDR3 region: CASSLRGNFLNTEAFF. In DNA form, the CDR3 reads TGCGCCAGCAGCTTAAGGGGGAATTTCTTGAACACTGAAGCTTTCTTT.